These T cell receptor beta chains were read from a single sample in a study of blood T cells in healthy people across ages. TCRdb independently ran MiXCR on the 5' RACE reads; one entry per CDR3 protein. The sample holds about 1 million distinct CDR3 sequences, under 45% seen once. Input material: blood. The source of these receptors is an older woman in good health. Both conserved end residues are part of each CDR3. A D gene is named only where the DNA matches it firmly. Clone size is given for some rows only: seen once, a few or many times, or a class if the clone is expanded.

clone size | J gene | V gene | D gene | CDR3 DNA | CDR3 protein
. | TRBJ1-2 | TRBV18 | . | TGTGCCAGCGCACACCCTAGCAGGGATGGCTACACCTTC | CASAHPSRDGYTF
few | TRBJ2-3 | TRBV24-1 | TRBD2 | TGTGCCACCAGTGATGAGACTAGCGGGAGGACAGATACGCAGTATTTT | CATSDETSGRTDTQYF
few | TRBJ1-1 | TRBV3-1 | . | TGTGCCAGCAGCCAAGAAGACAGAGCCTTGAAAGCTTTCTTT | CASSQEDRALKAFF
. | TRBJ1-6 | TRBV12-3/TRBV12-4 | . | TGTGCCAGCTCCCCTTCACGGAATTCACCCCTCCACTTT | CASSPSRNSPLHF
few | TRBJ2-3 | TRBV20-1 | TRBD2 | TGCAGTGCTGTATTCCCAGGACTAGCCACAGATACGCAGTATTTT | CSAVFPGLATDTQYF
. | TRBJ2-3 | TRBV7-9 | . | TGTGCCAGCAGCTTAGAGGCCAGAATAAGCACAGATACGCAGTATTTT | CASSLEARISTDTQYF
few | TRBJ2-7 | TRBV2 | TRBD1 | TGTGCCAGCAGTGCCCAGACAGGGCAATACGAGCAGTACTTC | CASSAQTGQYEQYF
. | TRBJ2-1 | TRBV7-9 | . | TGTGCCAGCAGCTTAGCGGGAGAGACCCAGTTCTTC | CASSLAGETQFF
few | TRBJ2-5 | TRBV9 | TRBD1 | TGTGCCAGCAGCCCTGGACAGGATCAAGAGACCCAGTACTTC | CASSPGQDQETQYF
few | TRBJ2-3 | TRBV20-1 | TRBD2 | TGCAGTGCTAGCACACTAGCGGGAGACTTTGAGGCGCAGTATTTT | CSASTLAGDFEAQYF
. | TRBJ2-4 | TRBV15 | . | TGTGCCACCAGCAGGGTCGGGTCCAGCGGAGCCAAAAACATTCAGTACTTC | CATSRVGSSGAKNIQYF
. | TRBJ2-7 | TRBV10-3 | TRBD2 | TGTGCCATCAGCGAGCTGGGGGCCGGGGGGGAGCAGTACTTT | CAISELGAGGEQYF
. | TRBJ2-7 | TRBV7-2 | TRBD2 | TGTGCCAGCAGCTTAGTGTCTAGCGGGTACACCTACGAGCAGTACTTC | CASSLVSSGYTYEQYF
. | TRBJ2-7 | TRBV6-5 | TRBD1 | TGTGCCAGCAGCCCGACCTCGACAGGGAGCCTATACGAGCAGTACTTC | CASSPTSTGSLYEQYF
. | TRBJ2-7 | TRBV7-9 | TRBD1 | TGTGCCAGCAGCTTTATTACAGGGGCCTCCTACGAGCAGTACTTC | CASSFITGASYEQYF
. | TRBJ1-2 | TRBV2 | . | TGTGCCAGCCATGAACTCAGGGAAACTAACTATGGCTACACCTTC | CASHELRETNYGYTF
. | TRBJ2-5 | TRBV6-6 | TRBD1 | TGTGCCAGCAGTTACTGGGACAGTCAAGAGACCCAGTACTTC | CASSYWDSQETQYF
. | TRBJ2-7 | TRBV11-2 | TRBD1 | TGTGCCAGCAGCTTAGCCGGGACAGGGGCCCCCTACGAGCAGTACTTC | CASSLAGTGAPYEQYF
. | TRBJ2-3 | TRBV12-3/TRBV12-4 | . | TGTGCCAGCAAACCGGGCAGAGGGGAAGGAGATACGCAGTATTTT | CASKPGRGEGDTQYF
. | TRBJ2-7 | TRBV29-1 | TRBD2 | TGCAGCGTTGGGAAGACTAGCGGGTCCTACGAGCAGTACTTC | CSVGKTSGSYEQYF
. | TRBJ2-5 | TRBV28 | TRBD2 | TGTGCCATCTCCTTAGCGGGAGGGAGTCAGGGTGAGCAGTACTTC | CAISLAGGSQGEQYF
few | TRBJ2-1 | TRBV4-1 | . | TGCGCCAGCACCCGGGGGTCAAGCTCCTACAATGAGCAGTTCTTC | CASTRGSSSYNEQFF
. | TRBJ2-7 | TRBV19 | . | TGTGCCAGTAGTATAGGGCTTTACAATGAGCAGTACTTC | CASSIGLYNEQYF
. | TRBJ1-6 | TRBV6-5 | . | TGTGCCAGCAGACGGGGGGTAGAAGGGTCACCCCTCCACTTT | CASRRGVEGSPLHF
few | TRBJ2-7 | TRBV7-2 | . | TGTGCCAGCAGCTCAGGGGCGGCCGGGAGGCTTTACGAGCAGTACTTC | CASSSGAAGRLYEQYF
. | TRBJ2-6 | TRBV21-1 | . | TGTGCCAGCAGCACCCCGGGACCCGATTTGGTCCTGACTTTC | CASSTPGPDLVLTF
many | TRBJ2-5 | TRBV9 | . | TGTGCCAGCAGCGTAGGAGGAGGGGGGTACCAAGAGACCCAGTACTTC | CASSVGGGGYQETQYF
. | TRBJ2-7 | TRBV4-2 | TRBD1 | TGTGCCAGCAGCCAAGATTCGGGGGACAGGGATTACGAGCAGTACTTC | CASSQDSGDRDYEQYF
. | TRBJ2-3 | TRBV24-1 | TRBD2 | TGTGCCACCAGTGACTCTCAACGGGGGGGCACAGATACGCAGTATTTT | CATSDSQRGGTDTQYF
. | TRBJ2-5 | TRBV27 | TRBD1 | TGTGCCAGCAGTTTCAGAACAGGGGAGCAGTACTTC | CASSFRTGEQYF
few | TRBJ2-3 | TRBV3-1 | . | TGTGCCAGCAGCCAAATGGATACGCAGTATTTT | CASSQMDTQYF
few | TRBJ2-1 | TRBV6-1 | TRBD2 | TGTGCCAGCAGCCTACAGTGGCTAGCGGGAATAGGGCACTACAATGAGCAGTTCTTC | CASSLQWLAGIGHYNEQFF
. | TRBJ2-2 | TRBV20-1 | TRBD2 | TGCAGTGCTAGGGGACTAGCCCTCACCGGGGAGCTGTTTTTT | CSARGLALTGELFF
. | TRBJ2-5 | TRBV12-3/TRBV12-4 | TRBD1 | TGTGCCAGCAGTTTGACAGGGGTGAGAGAGCAGTACTTC | CASSLTGVREQYF
. | TRBJ2-3 | TRBV28 | TRBD1 | TGTGCCAGCAGTCCTCCGACAGGGGGCACAGATACGCAGTATTTT | CASSPPTGGTDTQYF
once | TRBJ2-1 | TRBV4-1 | . | TGCGCCAGCAGCCAAGGAAACGGGAAGAACTCCTACAATGAGCAGTTCTTC | CASSQGNGKNSYNEQFF
few | TRBJ2-7 | TRBV2 | TRBD1 | TGTGCCAGCAGTCCGGACAGGGTTACCTACGAGCAGTACTTC | CASSPDRVTYEQYF
. | TRBJ1-2 | TRBV6-1 | . | TGTGCCAGCAGTGAACTCAGGACCTATGGCTACACCTTC | CASSELRTYGYTF
. | TRBJ2-1 | TRBV29-1 | . | TGCAGCGTTGAACTTGGGAATGAGCAGTTCTTC | CSVELGNEQFF
. | TRBJ2-1 | TRBV2 | . | TGTGCCAGCGTAGAAAGTCCCGGGACTCCACCATGGGAGCAGTTCTTC | CASVESPGTPPWEQFF
. | TRBJ2-1 | TRBV12-3/TRBV12-4 | . | TGTGCCAGCAGTCCTACAGGGTTAACTGAGCAGTTCTTC | CASSPTGLTEQFF
. | TRBJ1-1 | TRBV6-6 | . | TGTGCCAGCAGTGAGACGGGGGGGGTGAACACTGAAGCTTTCTTT | CASSETGGVNTEAFF
. | TRBJ2-1 | TRBV5-1 | . | TGCGCCAGCAGCCCGACCCCTAATCCTCAATACAATGAGCAGTTCTTC | CASSPTPNPQYNEQFF
. | TRBJ2-7 | TRBV5-1 | TRBD2 | TGCGCCAGCAGCTTCGTTTCCCGAGGAGCGGGAATGGGCGAGCAGTACTTC | CASSFVSRGAGMGEQYF
once | TRBJ2-7 | TRBV14 | TRBD2 | TGTGCCAGCAGCCAAGATTTCGGACTAGCGGGCAACAATGAGCAGTACTTC | CASSQDFGLAGNNEQYF
few | TRBJ2-7 | TRBV14 | TRBD2 | TGTGCCAGCTCGGCCGGGACTAGCGGGACCGAGCAGTACTTC | CASSAGTSGTEQYF
. | TRBJ2-5 | TRBV28 | . | TGTGCCAGCGCTAGCCCCACAGGGTCCTACAATGAGCAGTACTTC | CASASPTGSYNEQYF
. | TRBJ2-7 | TRBV29-1 | TRBD2 | TGCAGCGTTGAAGAAGGAGCGGGAGGGGGTTACGAGCAGTACTTC | CSVEEGAGGGYEQYF
. | TRBJ2-1 | TRBV6-5 | . | TGTGCCAGCAAAACTGGGCTAGTGGACAACAATGAGCAGTTCTTC | CASKTGLVDNNEQFF
. | TRBJ2-3 | TRBV20-1 | . | TGCAGTGCCCTCCTGCAGGGTACGCAGTATTTT | CSALLQGTQYF
. | TRBJ2-3 | TRBV4-1 | . | TGCGCCAGCAGCCAGGTACCGGGGGTACGCACAGATACGCAGTATTTT | CASSQVPGVRTDTQYF